These 25 T cell receptor beta chains originate from one sample sequenced in a study of beta chain features in type 1 diabetes. TCRB transcripts that were expressed got sequenced, as all of the isolated RNA had been reverse transcribed. Clones were sequenced by immunoSEQ multiplex PCR, and TCRdb holds only the in-frame ones, with some missing. Among about 450,000 clones, approximately 10% were seen once, and the ten largest hold less than 0.06%. Sequenced: naive CD4+ T cells from blood. The receptors were gathered from a woman aged 18-29 years in good health.

This rearrangement joins TRBV4-1 to TRBJ2-7; D might be TRBD1 (5 bases). This CDR3 comprises 13 residues. Germline V gene lookup returns CDR1 MGHRA and CDR2 YSYEKL. The V end lost 0 bases, the J end lost 7 bases, and 10 bases lay between the germline ends. CDR3 amino acids: CASSQDPREEQYV. In nucleotides, the CDR3 is TGCGCCAGCAGCCAAGATCCCAGGGAAGAGCAGTACGTC.

As for this clone: Other DNA sequences from this sample encode an identical CDR3 as well. The genes are TRBV10-3 and TRBJ2-3; 7 bases are a match to TRBD1. The trim removed 3 bases at V and 3 bases at J, leaving 0 bases unmatched. Germline CDR1 and CDR2: ENHRY and SYGVKD. There are 13 residues in the CDR3. The CDR3 spells CAISDRGTDTQYF. CDR3 DNA: TGTGCCATCAGTGACAGGGGGACAGATACGCAGTATTTT.

This clone was picked up a small number of times. V gene TRBV7-2 combines with J gene TRBJ1-1; maybe TRBD1 (6 bases). Trimming removed 5 bases from V and 3 bases from J, with 10 bases in between. Germline V CDR1 and CDR2: SGHTA, FQGNSA. The CDR3 length is 13 residues. CDR3 nucleotides: TGTGCCAGCAGCGCAACAGGGTACACTGAAGCTTTCTTT. Protein sequence: CASSATGYTEAFF.

This clone was recorded at least ten times. The CDR3 sequence is CAIAGADNQPQHF. CDR3 bases: TGTGCCATTGCGGGGGCGGACAATCAGCCCCAGCATTTT. V gene TRBV30 combines with J gene TRBJ1-5, with D perhaps TRBD1 (6 bases). The CDR3 runs to 13 residues. The V gene lost 8 bases and the J gene lost 3 bases, with 14 bases spanning the gap. Germline V CDR1 and CDR2: GTSNPN, SVGIG (reference sequence).

V is TRBV5-1 and J is TRBJ2-3; D may be TRBD1 or TRBD2 (5 bases each). Looked up from germline, CDR1 is SGHRS and CDR2 is YFSETQ. CDR3 length: 13 residues. V lost 4 bases and J 2 bases, leaving 8 bases between the germline ends. Written as DNA, the CDR3 is TGCGCCAGCAGCGACGGGGCCACAGATACGCAGTATTTT. This translates into CASSDGATDTQYF.

The chain couples TRBV5-1 to TRBJ2-3; 11 bases fit TRBD2. J was trimmed by 5 bases and V by 1 base; bases with no gene match: 3. Per the germline V gene, CDR1 is SGHRS and CDR2 is YFSETQ. The CDR3 extends over 15 amino acids. The CDR3 DNA reads TGCGCCAGCAGCTTGACTAGCGGGAGTAGAGATACGCAGTATTTT. It is translated as CASSLTSGSRDTQYF.

This clone showed up just a few times. The rearrangement uses TRBV7-6 and TRBJ2-6, with 8 bases lining up with TRBD2. There are 17 residues in the CDR3. J gave up 0 bases and V 4 bases, and 5 bases lay outside the gene matches. The germline CDR1 and CDR2 sequences are SGHVS and FNYEAQ. The CDR3 DNA follows: TGTGCCAGCAGCTACAGCGGGGGCCCCTCTGGGGCCAACGTCCTGACTTTC. Translation gives CASSYSGGPSGANVLTF.

This clone has just a few counts. The rearrangement links TRBV7-3 to TRBJ2-1; the match to TRBD2 covers 10 bases. CDR1 is SGHTA, CDR2 FQGTGA, per germline. CDR3 length: 15 amino acids. With 3 bases clipped from V and 8 bases from J, the junction kept 7 bases outside the gene matches. CDR3 residues: CASSFRPSGSYEQFF. The CDR3 nucleotides are TGTGCCAGCAGCTTTAGGCCTAGCGGGAGTTATGAGCAGTTCTTC.

This sequence joins TRBV4-3 and TRBJ2-3; D is unclear. CDR3 length: 15 amino acids. From germline, CDR1 is LGHNA and CDR2 YSLEER. Between the trimmed V and J ends, which lost 1 base and 0 bases, there was a span of 8 bases. The CDR3 loop is CASSQVLGSTDTQYF. As DNA, the CDR3 is TGCGCCAGCAGCCAAGTTCTCGGAAGCACAGATACGCAGTATTTT.

In its sample, this clone was seen a few times. The V call is TRBV29-1, the J call TRBJ1-1; D may be TRBD1 (6 bases). Trimming took 4 bases from V and 0 from J, leaving 15 bases between them. Germline CDR1 is SQVTM and CDR2 is ANQGSEA. The CDR3 is made up of 15 amino acids. CDR3 sequence reads: CSVGHWTVLNTEAFF. The CDR3 nucleotides read TGCAGCGTTGGCCATTGGACAGTCTTGAACACTGAAGCTTTCTTT.

The V gene is TRBV11-3, the J gene TRBJ1-1; tentative D call: TRBD1 (6 bases). CDR1 SGHNT and CDR2 YENEEA come from the germline V gene. This CDR3 has 13 residues. V was pared by 5 bases and J by 9 bases, with 16 bases between. Here the CDR3 reads CASSTTGQGKAFF. CDR3 DNA: TGTGCCAGCAGCACTACGGGACAAGGCAAAGCTTTCTTT.

This clone was picked up a small number of times. The chain links TRBV14 to TRBJ2-7; TRBD2 aligns across 9 bases. The CDR3 extends over 15 amino acids. CDR1 is SGHDN and CDR2 is FVKESK in the germline V gene. V shed 1 base, J shed 2 bases, and the junction held 3 bases outside the gene matches. The CDR3 nucleotides are TGTGCCAGCAGCCAAGCGGGCGGGAGGGCCTACGAGCAGTACTTC. This encodes CASSQAGGRAYEQYF.

This clone was picked up a small number of times. V and J are TRBV18 and TRBJ2-1; no reliable D call. The CDR3 sequence is 16 residues long. Looked up from germline, CDR1 is KGHSH and CDR2 is LQKENI. Trimming stripped 4 bases from V and 6 bases from J, with 19 bases between. The CDR3 spells CASSLDPPDQTNEQFF. The CDR3 DNA reads as TGTGCCAGCTCACTAGATCCGCCGGATCAAACCAATGAGCAGTTCTTC. Together with reference TRBV18 and TRBJ2-1, the CDR3 gives the full variable domain: NAGVMQNPRHLVRRRGQEARLRCSPMKGHSHVYWYRQLPEEGLKFMVYLQKENIIDESGMPKERFSAEFPKEGPSILRIQQVVRGDSAAYFCASSLDPPDQTNEQFFGPGTRLTVL.

This clone was counted between two and nine times. This chain connects TRBV7-2 to TRBJ1-5, with D hard to call. Trimming pared 1 base from V and 4 bases from J, leaving 8 bases between. Germline CDR1 SGHTA, CDR2 FQGNSA. The CDR3 has 14 residues. CDR3 nucleotides: TGTGCCAGCAGCTTAGAATACCAGAATCAGCCCCAGCATTTT. Residues: CASSLEYQNQPQHF. Full variable domain (missing parts from reference TRBV7-2 and TRBJ1-5): GAGVSQSPSNKVTEKGKDVELRCDPISGHTALYWYRQSLGQGLEFLIYFQGNSAPDKSGLPSDRFSAERTGGSVSTLTIQRTQQEDSAVYLCASSLEYQNQPQHFGDGTRLSIL.

In this sample, this clone turned up a few times. The chain employs TRBV25-1 and TRBJ1-1, with 7 bases aligning to TRBD1. Germline values: CDR1 MGHDK, CDR2 SYGVNS. V lost 4 bases to trimming and J lost 0 bases; unmatched junction nucleotides: 2. The CDR3 runs 14 residues. The CDR3 protein is CASSGGQLNTEAFF. CDR3 DNA sequence: TGTGCCAGCAGTGGGGGACAGTTGAACACTGAAGCTTTCTTT.

A note on this clone: Mismatch with germline at one junction end may stem from a read error. The chain joins TRBV7-9 to TRBJ2-7; 8 bases map to TRBD1. Germline lookup yields CDR1 SEHNR and CDR2 FQNEAQ (reference sequence). The CDR3 extends over 14 amino acids. The DNA of the CDR3 is TGTGCCAGCAGCGTAGCCGACAGGGGTGGAGAGCAGTACTTC. This encodes CASSVADRGGEQYF.

Only a few counts were recorded for this clone. The chain combines TRBV2 with TRBJ2-3; possibly TRBD1 for D (6 bases). With 6 bases removed from V and 3 bases from J, the gap between germline ends came to 22 bases. Germline loops: CDR1 SNHLY, CDR2 FYNNEI. The CDR3 extends over 17 amino acids. The CDR3 protein is CASSYQERAQGTDTQYF. CDR3 sequence (DNA): TGTGCCAGCAGCTACCAGGAACGGGCCCAGGGGACAGATACGCAGTATTTT.

The sample holds a few counts of this clone. The rearrangement links TRBV7-9 to TRBJ2-5, with D unclear. The germline V and J ends were trimmed by 3 bases and 3 bases, with 8 bases remaining between them. CDR1 SEHNR and CDR2 FQNEAQ come from the germline V gene (reference sequence). The CDR3 spans 13 residues. For the CDR3, the DNA is TGTGCCAGCAGCTTTGCCAGAGAAGAGACCCAGTACTTC. This encodes CASSFAREETQYF.

With regard to this clone: This sample includes further DNA sequences coding for the same CDR3. The chain uses TRBV15 and TRBJ2-5; D remains ambiguous. The CDR3 is made up of 13 amino acids. V lost 0 bases, J lost 5 bases, and 7 bases lay in between. Germline values: CDR1 LNHNV, CDR2 YYDKDF (reference sequence). CDR3 sequence (DNA): TGTGCCACCAGCAGAGATCGAGGTGAGACCCAGTACTTC. This encodes CATSRDRGETQYF.

V gene TRBV28 combines with J gene TRBJ2-5; no reliable D call. Per the germline V gene, CDR1 is MDHEN and CDR2 is SYDVKM. The V end was cut by 2 bases, the J end by 1 base, with 8 bases between. The CDR3 has 14 residues. The CDR3 loop is CASSLTASQETQYF. Here the CDR3 DNA reads TGTGCCAGCAGTTTAACGGCCTCCCAAGAGACCCAGTACTTC.

This clone was picked up a small number of times. V usage is TRBV7-9 and J usage is TRBJ2-5, with D unclear. The CDR3 has 15 amino acids. The V gene's germline CDR1 is SEHNR and CDR2 FQNEAQ (reference sequence). The V gene lost 2 bases and the J gene lost 4 bases, with 14 bases spanning the gap. The CDR3 DNA reads as TGTGCCAGCAGCTTATGGGTGGCAGTTGGAGAGACCCAGTACTTC. Its translation is CASSLWVAVGETQYF.

This clone was recorded a few times. The J gene is TRBJ2-5, the V gene TRBV7-9; tentatively, D is TRBD2 (5 bases). Germline V gene lookup returns CDR1 SEHNR and CDR2 FQNEAQ (reference sequence). Trimming took off 3 bases at V and 1 base at J, with 12 bases between the two ends. This CDR3 is built from 15 residues. Here the CDR3 reads CASSFSRESQETQYF. The CDR3, as DNA: TGTGCCAGCAGCTTTTCCCGGGAAAGCCAAGAGACCCAGTACTTC.

There are a few counts of this clone. This chain connects TRBV5-1 to TRBJ2-1, with a weak D call TRBD2 (7 bases). CDR3 size: 16 residues. V was clipped by 4 bases and J by 5 bases, with 19 bases between them. Germline loops: CDR1 SGHRS, CDR2 YFSETQ. CDR3 DNA: TGCGCCAGCAGCCTCCTTGGGGGGGCTACGAACAATGAGCAGTTCTTC. It is translated as CASSLLGGATNNEQFF. The whole variable domain, filled in from reference TRBV5-1 and TRBJ2-1, reads KAGVTQTPRYLIKTRGQQVTLSCSPISGHRSVSWYQQTPGQGLQFLFEYFSETQRNKGNFPGRFSGRQFSNSRSEMNVSTLELGDSALYLCASSLLGGATNNEQFFGPGTRLTVL.

This clone was found a few times. At one end, the junction sequence differs from germline, possibly due to a read error. This rearrangement joins TRBV7-9 to TRBJ2-7; D uncertain. Germline V CDR1 and CDR2: SEHNR, FQNEAQ (reference sequence). CDR3 length: 8 amino acids. CDR3 in amino acids: CASSFRDF. The CDR3 bases are TGTGCCAGCAGCTTCCGCGACTTC.

This chain connects TRBV9 to TRBJ2-3; no clear D gene. Germline CDR1 SGDLS, CDR2 YYNGEE. V was shortened by 0 bases and J by 1 base, with 12 bases between the two germline ends. The CDR3 contains 16 residues. The CDR3 protein is CASSVEAVLGTDTQYF. CDR3 in DNA: TGTGCCAGCAGCGTAGAAGCTGTCCTAGGCACAGATACGCAGTATTTT.